This T cell receptor (beta chain) appears in the sequencing data of a study of a mutant IDH1 vaccine in newly diagnosed glioma. Study overall: Averaging roughly 40 years of age, treated patients were roughly 60% male and roughly 38% female.

Time point specified: week 11, during vaccination. Doses of 300 ug of mutant IDH1 20-mer peptide were given with topical imiquimod. Assay: immunoSEQ multiplex PCR; the TCRdb copy retains only in-frame clones and omits some. The sample records fewer than 70,000 clones, approximately 91% being singletons. In the case of this clone: Its antigen is undetermined.

This CDR3 has 14 residues. Germline CDR1 is GTSNPN and CDR2 is SVGIG (reference sequence). V dropped 2 bases and J dropped 7 bases, with 15 bases sitting between them. The sequences come from PBMCs, collected from a glioma patient whose treatment included an IDH1 peptide vaccine. This chain uses TRBV30 with TRBJ1-5, with D perhaps TRBD1 (5 bases). The sequence was collected from a middle-aged man with glioma. This chain's CDR3 is CAWSQKSWDQPQHF. The CDR3 DNA reads as TGTGCCTGGAGTCAAAAGTCTTGGGACCAGCCCCAGCATTTT.